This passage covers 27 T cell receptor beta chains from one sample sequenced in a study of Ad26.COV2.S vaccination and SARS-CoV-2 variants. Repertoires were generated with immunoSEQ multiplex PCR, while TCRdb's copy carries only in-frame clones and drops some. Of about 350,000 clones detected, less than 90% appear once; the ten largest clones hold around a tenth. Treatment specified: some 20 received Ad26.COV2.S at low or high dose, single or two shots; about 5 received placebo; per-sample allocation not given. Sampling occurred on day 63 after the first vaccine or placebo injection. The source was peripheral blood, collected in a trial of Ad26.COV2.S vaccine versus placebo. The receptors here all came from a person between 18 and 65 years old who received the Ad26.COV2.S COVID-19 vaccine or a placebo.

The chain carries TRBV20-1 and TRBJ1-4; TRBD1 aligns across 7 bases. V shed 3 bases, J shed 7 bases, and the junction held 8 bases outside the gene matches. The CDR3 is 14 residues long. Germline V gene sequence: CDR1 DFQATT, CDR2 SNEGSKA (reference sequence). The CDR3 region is CSASQGDPSEKLFF. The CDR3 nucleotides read TGCAGTGCTAGTCAGGGGGACCCGAGTGAAAAACTGTTTTTT.

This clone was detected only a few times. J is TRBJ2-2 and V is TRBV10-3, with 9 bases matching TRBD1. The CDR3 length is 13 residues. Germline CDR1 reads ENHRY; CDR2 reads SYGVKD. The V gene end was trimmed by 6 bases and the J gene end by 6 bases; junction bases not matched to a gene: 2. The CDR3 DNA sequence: TGTGCCATCAGGGGGACAGGGTCCGGGGAGCTGTTTTTT. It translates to CAIRGTGSGELFF.

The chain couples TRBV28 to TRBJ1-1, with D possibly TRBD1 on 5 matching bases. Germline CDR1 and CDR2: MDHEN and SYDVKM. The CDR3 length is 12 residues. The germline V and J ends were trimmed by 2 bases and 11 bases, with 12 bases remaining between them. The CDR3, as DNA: TGTGCCAGCAGTTTACTTAGAGGGACGGCTTTCTTT. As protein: CASSLLRGTAFF. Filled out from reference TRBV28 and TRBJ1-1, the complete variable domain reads DVKVTQSSRYLVKRTGEKVFLECVQDMDHENMFWYRQDPGLGLRLIYFSYDVKMKEKGDIPEGYSVSREKKERFSLILESASTNQTSMYLCASSLLRGTAFFGQGTRLTVV.

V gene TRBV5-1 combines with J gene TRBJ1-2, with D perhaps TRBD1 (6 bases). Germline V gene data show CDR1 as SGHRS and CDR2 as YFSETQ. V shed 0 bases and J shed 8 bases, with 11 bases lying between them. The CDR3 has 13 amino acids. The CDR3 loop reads CASSLAGEEGYTF. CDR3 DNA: TGCGCCAGCAGCTTGGCAGGGGAAGAAGGCTACACCTTC.

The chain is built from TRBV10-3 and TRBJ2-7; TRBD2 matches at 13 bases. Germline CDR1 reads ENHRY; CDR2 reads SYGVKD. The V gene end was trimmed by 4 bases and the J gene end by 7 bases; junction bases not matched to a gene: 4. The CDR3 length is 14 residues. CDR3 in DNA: TGTGCCATCAGTGGGACTAGCGGGGGTGGAGAGCAGTACTTC. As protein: CAISGTSGGGEQYF.

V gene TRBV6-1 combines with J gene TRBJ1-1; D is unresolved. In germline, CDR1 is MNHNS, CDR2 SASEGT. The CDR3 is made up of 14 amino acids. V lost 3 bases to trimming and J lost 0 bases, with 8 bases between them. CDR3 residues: CASSDRFMNTEAFF. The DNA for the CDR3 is TGTGCCAGCAGTGACAGGTTCATGAACACTGAAGCTTTCTTT.

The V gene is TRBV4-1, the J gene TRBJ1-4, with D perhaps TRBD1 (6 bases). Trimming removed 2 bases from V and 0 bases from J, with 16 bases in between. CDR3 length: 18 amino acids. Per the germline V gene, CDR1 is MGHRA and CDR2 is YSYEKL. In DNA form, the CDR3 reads TGCGCCAGCAGCCAAACAGGGATCCTCGGTGCAACTAATGAAAAACTGTTTTTT. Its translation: CASSQTGILGATNEKLFF.

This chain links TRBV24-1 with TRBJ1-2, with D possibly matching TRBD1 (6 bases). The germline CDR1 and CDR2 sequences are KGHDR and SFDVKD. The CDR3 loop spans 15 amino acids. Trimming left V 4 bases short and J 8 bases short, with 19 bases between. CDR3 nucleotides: TGTGCCACCAGTGACCCCGACGTTAAGACAGGAGGCTACACCTTC. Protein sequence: CATSDPDVKTGGYTF.

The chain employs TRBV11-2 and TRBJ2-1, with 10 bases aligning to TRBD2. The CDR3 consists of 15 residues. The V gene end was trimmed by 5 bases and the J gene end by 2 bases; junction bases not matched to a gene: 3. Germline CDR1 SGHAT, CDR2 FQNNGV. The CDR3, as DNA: TGTGCCAGCAGCCGGAGCGGGAGGGCCTACAATGAGCAGTTCTTC. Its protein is CASSRSGRAYNEQFF.

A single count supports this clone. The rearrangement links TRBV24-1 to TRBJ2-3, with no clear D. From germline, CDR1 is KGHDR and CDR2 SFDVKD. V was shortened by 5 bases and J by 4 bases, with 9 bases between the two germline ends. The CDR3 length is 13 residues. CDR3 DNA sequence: TGTGCCACCAGTGTGGGTAAAGCAGATACGCAGTATTTT. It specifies CATSVGKADTQYF.

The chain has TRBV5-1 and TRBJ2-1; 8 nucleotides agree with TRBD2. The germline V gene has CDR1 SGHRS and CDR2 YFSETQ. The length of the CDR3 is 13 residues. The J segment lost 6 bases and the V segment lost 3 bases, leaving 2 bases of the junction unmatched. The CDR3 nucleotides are TGCGCCAGCAGCTCCGGGGGGGTCAATGAGCAGTTCTTC. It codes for CASSSGGVNEQFF.

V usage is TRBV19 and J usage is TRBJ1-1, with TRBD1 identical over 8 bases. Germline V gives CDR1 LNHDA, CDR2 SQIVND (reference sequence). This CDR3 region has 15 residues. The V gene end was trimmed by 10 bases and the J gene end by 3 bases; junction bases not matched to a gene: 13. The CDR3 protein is CAIRLGTGLDTEAFF. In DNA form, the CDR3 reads TGTGCCATTCGATTGGGGACAGGCTTAGACACTGAAGCTTTCTTT.

As DNA, the CDR3 is TGCAGTGCTAGGAGAAATGAGCAGTTCTTC. It specifies CSARRNEQFF. This chain joins TRBV20-1 and TRBJ2-1; D is uncertain. V lost 3 bases and J lost 7, with 4 bases in between. The germline V gene encodes CDR1 DFQATT and CDR2 SNEGSKA (reference sequence). The CDR3 sequence is 10 residues long.

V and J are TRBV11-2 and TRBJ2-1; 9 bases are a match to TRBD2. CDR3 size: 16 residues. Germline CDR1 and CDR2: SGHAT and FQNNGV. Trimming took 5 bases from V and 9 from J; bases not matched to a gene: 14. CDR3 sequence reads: CASSPLTSGLAFEQFF. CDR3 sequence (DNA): TGTGCCAGCAGCCCCCTAACATCGGGACTAGCATTTGAGCAGTTCTTC.

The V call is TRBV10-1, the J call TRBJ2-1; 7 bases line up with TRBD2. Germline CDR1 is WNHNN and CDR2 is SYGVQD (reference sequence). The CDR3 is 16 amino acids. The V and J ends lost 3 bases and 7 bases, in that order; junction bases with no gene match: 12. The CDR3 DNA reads TGCGCCAGCAGTGAATCTACCTCGACTAGCCTGAATGAGCAGTTCTTC. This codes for CASSESTSTSLNEQFF.

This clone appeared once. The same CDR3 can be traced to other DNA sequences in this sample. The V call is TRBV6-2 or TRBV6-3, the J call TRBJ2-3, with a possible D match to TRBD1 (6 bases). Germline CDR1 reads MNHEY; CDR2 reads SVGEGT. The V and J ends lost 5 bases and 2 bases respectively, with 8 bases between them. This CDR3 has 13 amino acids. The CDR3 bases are TGTGCCAGCAGTCGGGACAACACAGATACGCAGTATTTT. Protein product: CASSRDNTDTQYF.

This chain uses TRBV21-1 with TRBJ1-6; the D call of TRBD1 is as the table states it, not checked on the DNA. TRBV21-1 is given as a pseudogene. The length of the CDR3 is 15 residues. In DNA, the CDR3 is TGTGCCAGCAGCGCAGGGACAGGCCCTAATTCACCCCTCCACTTT. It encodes CASSAGTGPNSPLHF.

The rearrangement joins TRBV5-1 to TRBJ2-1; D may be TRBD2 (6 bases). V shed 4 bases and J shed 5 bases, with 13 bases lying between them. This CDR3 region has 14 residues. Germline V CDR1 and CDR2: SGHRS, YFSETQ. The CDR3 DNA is TGCGCCAGCAGCCCGGGACTTTCCGACAATGAGCAGTTCTTC. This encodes CASSPGLSDNEQFF. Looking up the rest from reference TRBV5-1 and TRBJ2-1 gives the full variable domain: KAGVTQTPRYLIKTRGQQVTLSCSPISGHRSVSWYQQTPGQGLQFLFEYFSETQRNKGNFPGRFSGRQFSNSRSEMNVSTLELGDSALYLCASSPGLSDNEQFFGPGTRLTVL.

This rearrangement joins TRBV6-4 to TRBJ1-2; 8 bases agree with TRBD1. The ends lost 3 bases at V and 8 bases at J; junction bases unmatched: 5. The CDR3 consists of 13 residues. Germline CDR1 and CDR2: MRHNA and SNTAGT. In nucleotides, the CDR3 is TGTGCCAGCAGTGAAGGACAGGGCCGGGGCTACACCTTC. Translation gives CASSEGQGRGYTF.

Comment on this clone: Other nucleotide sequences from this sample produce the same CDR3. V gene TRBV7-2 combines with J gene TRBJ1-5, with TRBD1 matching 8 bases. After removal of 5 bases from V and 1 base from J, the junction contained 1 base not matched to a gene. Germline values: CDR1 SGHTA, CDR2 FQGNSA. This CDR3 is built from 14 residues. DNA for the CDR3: TGTGCCAGCAGCCCAGGGGGCAGCAATCAGCCCCAGCATTTT. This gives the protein CASSPGGSNQPQHF.

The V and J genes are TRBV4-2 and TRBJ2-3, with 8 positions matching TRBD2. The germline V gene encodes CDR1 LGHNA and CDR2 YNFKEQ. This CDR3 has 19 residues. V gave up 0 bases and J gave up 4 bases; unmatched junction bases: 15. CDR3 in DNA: TGTGCCAGCAGCCAAGAATGGAGCAGCGGGGGCCCGAAGGCAGATACGCAGTATTTT. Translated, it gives CASSQEWSSGGPKADTQYF.

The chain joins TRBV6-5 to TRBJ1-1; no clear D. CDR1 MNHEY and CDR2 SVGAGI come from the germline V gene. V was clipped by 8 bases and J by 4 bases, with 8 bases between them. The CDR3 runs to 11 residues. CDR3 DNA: TGTGCCAGCGGGCTCTCCACTGAAGCTTTCTTT. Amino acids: CASGLSTEAFF.

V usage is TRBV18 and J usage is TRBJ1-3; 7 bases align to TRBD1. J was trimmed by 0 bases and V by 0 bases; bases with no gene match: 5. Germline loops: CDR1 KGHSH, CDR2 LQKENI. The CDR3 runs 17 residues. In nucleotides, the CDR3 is TGTGCCAGCTCACCACCGGGACAGTTCCTCTCTGGAAACACCATATATTTT. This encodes CASSPPGQFLSGNTIYF.

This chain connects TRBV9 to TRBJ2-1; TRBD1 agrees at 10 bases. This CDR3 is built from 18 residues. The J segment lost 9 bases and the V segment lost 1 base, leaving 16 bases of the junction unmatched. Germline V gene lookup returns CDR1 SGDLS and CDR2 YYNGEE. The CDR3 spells CASSVRTGGSRGVVEQFF. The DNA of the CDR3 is TGTGCCAGCAGCGTACGGACAGGGGGGTCGCGAGGTGTCGTTGAGCAGTTCTTC.

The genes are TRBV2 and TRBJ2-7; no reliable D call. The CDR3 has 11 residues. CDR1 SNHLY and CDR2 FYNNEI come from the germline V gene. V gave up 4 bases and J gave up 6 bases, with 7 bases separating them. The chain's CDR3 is CASSGLSEQYF. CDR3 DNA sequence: TGTGCCAGCAGTGGATTAAGCGAGCAGTACTTC.

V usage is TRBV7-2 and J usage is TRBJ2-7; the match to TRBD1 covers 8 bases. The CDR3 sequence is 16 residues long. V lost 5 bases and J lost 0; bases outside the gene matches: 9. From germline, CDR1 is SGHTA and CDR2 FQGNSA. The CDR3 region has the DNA TGTGCCAGCAGCACTCATCGGGACAGGAGCTCCTACGAGCAGTACTTC. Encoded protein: CASSTHRDRSSYEQYF.

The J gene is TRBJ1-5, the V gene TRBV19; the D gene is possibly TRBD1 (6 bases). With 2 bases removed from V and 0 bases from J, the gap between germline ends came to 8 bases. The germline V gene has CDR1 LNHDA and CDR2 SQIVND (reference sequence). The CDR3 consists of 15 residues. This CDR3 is CASSIKGDSNQPQHF. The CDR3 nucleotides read TGTGCCAGTAGTATAAAGGGGGATAGCAATCAGCCCCAGCATTTT.